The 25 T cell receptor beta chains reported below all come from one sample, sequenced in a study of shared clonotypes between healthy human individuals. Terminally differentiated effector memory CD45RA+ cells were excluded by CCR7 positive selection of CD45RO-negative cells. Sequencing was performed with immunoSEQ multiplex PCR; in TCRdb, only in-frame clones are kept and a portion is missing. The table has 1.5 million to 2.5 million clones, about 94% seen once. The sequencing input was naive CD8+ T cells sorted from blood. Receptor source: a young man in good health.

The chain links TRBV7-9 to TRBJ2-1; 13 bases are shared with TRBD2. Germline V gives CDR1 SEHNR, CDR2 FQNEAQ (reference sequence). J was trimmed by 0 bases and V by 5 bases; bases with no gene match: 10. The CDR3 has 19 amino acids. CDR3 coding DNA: TGTGCCAGCAGCGCTGACCCGGGACTAGCGGGGAACTCCTACAATGAGCAGTTCTTC. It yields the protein CASSADPGLAGNSYNEQFF.

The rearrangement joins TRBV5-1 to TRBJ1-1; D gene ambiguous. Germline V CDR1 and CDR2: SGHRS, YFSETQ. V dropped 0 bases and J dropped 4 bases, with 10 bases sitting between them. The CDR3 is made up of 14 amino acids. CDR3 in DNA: TGCGCCAGCAGCTTGGGTATAGAAGGCACTGAAGCTTTCTTT. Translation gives CASSLGIEGTEAFF.

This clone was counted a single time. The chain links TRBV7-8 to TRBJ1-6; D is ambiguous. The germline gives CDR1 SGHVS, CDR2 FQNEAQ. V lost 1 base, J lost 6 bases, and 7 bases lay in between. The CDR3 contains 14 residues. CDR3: CASSLEAANSPLHF. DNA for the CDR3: TGTGCCAGCAGCTTAGAAGCAGCTAATTCACCCCTCCACTTT. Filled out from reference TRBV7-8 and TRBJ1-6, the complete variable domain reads GAGVSQSPRYKVAKRGQDVALRCDPISGHVSLFWYQQALGQGPEFLTYFQNEAQLDKSGLPSDRFFAERPEGSVSTLKIQRTQQEDSAVYLCASSLEAANSPLHFGNGTRLTVT.

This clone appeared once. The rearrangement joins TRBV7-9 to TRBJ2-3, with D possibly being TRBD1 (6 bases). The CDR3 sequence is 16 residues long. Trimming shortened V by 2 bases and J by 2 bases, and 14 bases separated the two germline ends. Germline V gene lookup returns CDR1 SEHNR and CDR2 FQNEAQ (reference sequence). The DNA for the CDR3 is TGTGCCAGCAGCTTACCCCCCGGACAGCCCACAGATACGCAGTATTTT. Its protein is CASSLPPGQPTDTQYF.

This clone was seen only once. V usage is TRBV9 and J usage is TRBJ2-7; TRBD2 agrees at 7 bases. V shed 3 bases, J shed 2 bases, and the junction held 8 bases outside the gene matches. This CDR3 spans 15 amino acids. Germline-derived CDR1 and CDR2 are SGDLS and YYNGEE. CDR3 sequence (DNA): TGTGCCAGCAGCGATTTAGCGGGTCCTACCTACGAGCAGTACTTC. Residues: CASSDLAGPTYEQYF.

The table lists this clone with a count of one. CDR3 in DNA: TGTGCCAGCAGTTACGGTAGCGATAAAGAGACCCAGTACTTC. Amino acids: CASSYGSDKETQYF. V and J are TRBV28 and TRBJ2-5, with a possible D match to TRBD2 (5 bases). The CDR3 contains 14 residues. Looked up from germline, CDR1 is MDHEN and CDR2 is SYDVKM. Trimming removed 4 bases from V and 3 bases from J, with 12 bases in between. Looking up the rest from reference TRBV28 and TRBJ2-5 gives the full variable domain: DVKVTQSSRYLVKRTGEKVFLECVQDMDHENMFWYRQDPGLGLRLIYFSYDVKMKEKGDIPEGYSVSREKKERFSLILESASTNQTSMYLCASSYGSDKETQYFGPGTRLLVL.

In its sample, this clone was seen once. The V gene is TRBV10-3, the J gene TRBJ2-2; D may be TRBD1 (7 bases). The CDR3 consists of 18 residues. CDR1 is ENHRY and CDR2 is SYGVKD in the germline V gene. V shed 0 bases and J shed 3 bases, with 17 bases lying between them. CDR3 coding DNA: TGTGCCATCAGTGAGTCGGAGGGGGCGGTTCCTTACACCGGGGAGCTGTTTTTT. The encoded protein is CAISESEGAVPYTGELFF.

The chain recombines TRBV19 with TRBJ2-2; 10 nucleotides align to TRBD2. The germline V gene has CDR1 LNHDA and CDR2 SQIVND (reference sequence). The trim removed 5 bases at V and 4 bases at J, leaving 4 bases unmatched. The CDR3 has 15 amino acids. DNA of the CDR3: TGTGCCAGTAGTGGACTAGCGGTTTTCACCGGGGAGCTGTTTTTT. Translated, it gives CASSGLAVFTGELFF.

The CDR3 region is CASSLSLGTSAYNEQFF. The CDR3 DNA reads TGTGCCAGCAGTTTATCTCTTGGGACTAGCGCATACAATGAGCAGTTCTTC. V usage is TRBV27 and J usage is TRBJ2-1, with TRBD2 identical over 10 bases. Germline CDR1 is MNHEY and CDR2 is SMNVEV (reference sequence). V lost 0 bases and J lost 4; bases outside the gene matches: 6. The CDR3 is 17 amino acids.

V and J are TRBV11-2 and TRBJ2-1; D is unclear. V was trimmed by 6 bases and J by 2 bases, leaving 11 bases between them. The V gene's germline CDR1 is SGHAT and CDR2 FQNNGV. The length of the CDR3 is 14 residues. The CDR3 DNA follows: TGTGCCAGCAGACCCCCGGATGCCTACAATGAGCAGTTCTTC. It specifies CASRPPDAYNEQFF.

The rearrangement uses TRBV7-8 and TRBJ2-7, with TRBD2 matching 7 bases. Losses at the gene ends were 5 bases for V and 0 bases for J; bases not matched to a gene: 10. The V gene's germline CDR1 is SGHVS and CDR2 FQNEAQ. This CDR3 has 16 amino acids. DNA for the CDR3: TGTGCCAGCAGCCTGATGGGGGGGGAAAGCTCCTACGAGCAGTACTTC. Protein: CASSLMGGESSYEQYF. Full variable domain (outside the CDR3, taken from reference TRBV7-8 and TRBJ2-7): GAGVSQSPRYKVAKRGQDVALRCDPISGHVSLFWYQQALGQGPEFLTYFQNEAQLDKSGLPSDRFFAERPEGSVSTLKIQRTQQEDSAVYLCASSLMGGESSYEQYFGPGTRLTVT.

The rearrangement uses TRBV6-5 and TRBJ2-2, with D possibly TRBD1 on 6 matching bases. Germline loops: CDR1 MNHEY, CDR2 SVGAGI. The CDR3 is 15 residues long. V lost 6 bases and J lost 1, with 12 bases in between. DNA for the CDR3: TGTGCCAGCAGCCGACAGGATGAGAACACCGGGGAGCTGTTTTTT. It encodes CASSRQDENTGELFF.

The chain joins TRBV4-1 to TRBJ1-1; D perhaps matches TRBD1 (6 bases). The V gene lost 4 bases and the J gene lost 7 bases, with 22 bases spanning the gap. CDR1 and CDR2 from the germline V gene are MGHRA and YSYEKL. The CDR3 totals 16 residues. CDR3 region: CASSPLPGQGLGEAFF. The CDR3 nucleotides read TGCGCCAGCAGCCCTCTTCCCGGGCAGGGGCTGGGTGAAGCTTTCTTT.

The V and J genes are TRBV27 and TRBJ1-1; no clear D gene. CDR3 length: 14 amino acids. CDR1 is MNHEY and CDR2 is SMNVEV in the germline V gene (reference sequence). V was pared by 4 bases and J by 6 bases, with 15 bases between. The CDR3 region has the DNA TGTGCCAGCAGTTCCCTGGGCTCCAACGCTGAAGCTTTCTTT. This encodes CASSSLGSNAEAFF.

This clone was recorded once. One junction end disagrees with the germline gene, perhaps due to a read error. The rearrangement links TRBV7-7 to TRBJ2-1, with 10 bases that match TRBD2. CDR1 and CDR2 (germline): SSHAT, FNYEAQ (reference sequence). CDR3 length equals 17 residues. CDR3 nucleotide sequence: TGTGCTAGCAGCCTTAGAGAGCGGGAGGGCCGGGATAATGAGCAGTTCTTC. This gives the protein CASSLREREGRDNEQFF.

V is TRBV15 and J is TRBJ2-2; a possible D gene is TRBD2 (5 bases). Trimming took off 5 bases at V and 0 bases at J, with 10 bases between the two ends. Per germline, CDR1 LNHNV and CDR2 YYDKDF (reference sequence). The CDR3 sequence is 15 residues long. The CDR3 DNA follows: TGTGCCACCAGCGAGACTAAGTCGAACACCGGGGAGCTGTTTTTT. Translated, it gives CATSETKSNTGELFF.

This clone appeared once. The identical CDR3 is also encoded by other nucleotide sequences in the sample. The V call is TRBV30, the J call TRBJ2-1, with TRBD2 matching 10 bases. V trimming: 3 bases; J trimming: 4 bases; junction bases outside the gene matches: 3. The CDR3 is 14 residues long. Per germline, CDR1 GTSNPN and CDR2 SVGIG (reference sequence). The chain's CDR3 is CAWSLAGAYNEQFF. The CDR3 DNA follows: TGTGCCTGGAGCCTAGCGGGAGCGTACAATGAGCAGTTCTTC.

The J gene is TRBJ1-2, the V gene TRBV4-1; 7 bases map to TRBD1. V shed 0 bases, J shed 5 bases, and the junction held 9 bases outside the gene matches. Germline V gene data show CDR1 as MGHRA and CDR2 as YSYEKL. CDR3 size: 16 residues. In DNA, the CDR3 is TGCGCCAGCAGCCAAGATGGGGCAGGGGGAGGGTATGGCTACACCTTC. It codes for CASSQDGAGGGYGYTF.

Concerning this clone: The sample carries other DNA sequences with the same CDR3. CDR3 nucleotide sequence: TGCAGCGTTGGAGGGGGCGGCTCCTACGAGCAGTACTTC. Translation: CSVGGGGSYEQYF. The rearrangement joins TRBV29-1 to TRBJ2-7; 7 nucleotides line up with TRBD1. Germline V lookup: CDR1 SQVTM, CDR2 ANQGSEA. Unmatched junction bases numbered 3, after V lost 4 bases and J lost 0 bases. The CDR3 loop spans 13 amino acids.

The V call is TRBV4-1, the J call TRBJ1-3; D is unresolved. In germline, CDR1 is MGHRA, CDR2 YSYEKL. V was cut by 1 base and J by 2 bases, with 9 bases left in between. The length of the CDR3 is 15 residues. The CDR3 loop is CASSQGPDTGNTIYF. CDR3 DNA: TGCGCCAGCAGCCAAGGGCCTGACACTGGAAACACCATATATTTT.

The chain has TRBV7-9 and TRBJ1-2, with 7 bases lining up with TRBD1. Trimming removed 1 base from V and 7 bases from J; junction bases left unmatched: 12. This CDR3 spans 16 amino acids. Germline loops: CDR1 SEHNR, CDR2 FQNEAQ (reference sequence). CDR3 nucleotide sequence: TGTGCCAGCAGCTTAGGAAGGGACCGGGACAGCAGTGGCTACACCTTC. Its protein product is CASSLGRDRDSSGYTF.

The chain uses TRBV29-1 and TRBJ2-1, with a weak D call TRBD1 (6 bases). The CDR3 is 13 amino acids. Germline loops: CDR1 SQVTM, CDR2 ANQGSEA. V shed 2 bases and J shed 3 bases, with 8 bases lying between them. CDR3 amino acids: CSVERQDYNEQFF. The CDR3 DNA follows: TGCAGCGTTGAACGACAGGACTACAATGAGCAGTTCTTC.

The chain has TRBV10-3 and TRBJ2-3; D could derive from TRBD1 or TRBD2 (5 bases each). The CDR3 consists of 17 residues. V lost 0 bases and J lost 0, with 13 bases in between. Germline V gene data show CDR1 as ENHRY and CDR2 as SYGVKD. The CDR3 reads CAISESTGTGSTDTQYF. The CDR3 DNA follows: TGTGCCATCAGTGAGTCTACTGGGACGGGGAGCACAGATACGCAGTATTTT.

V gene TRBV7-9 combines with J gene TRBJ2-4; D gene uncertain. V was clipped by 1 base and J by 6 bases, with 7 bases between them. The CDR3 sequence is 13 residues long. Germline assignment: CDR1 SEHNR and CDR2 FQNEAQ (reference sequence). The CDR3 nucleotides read TGTGCCAGCAGCTTAGGGCCCGGAAACATTCAGTACTTC. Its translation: CASSLGPGNIQYF.

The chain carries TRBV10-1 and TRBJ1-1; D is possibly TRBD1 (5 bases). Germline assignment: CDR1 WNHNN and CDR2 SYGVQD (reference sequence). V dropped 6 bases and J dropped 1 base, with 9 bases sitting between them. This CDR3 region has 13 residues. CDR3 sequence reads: CASRRDGNTEAFF. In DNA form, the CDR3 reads TGCGCCAGCAGGCGGGACGGGAACACTGAAGCTTTCTTT.